The sequence of this TCR beta chain was determined in a study of T cell responses to AZD1222 COVID-19 vaccine (dated by TCRdb to the early 2020s). With regard to the full study: AZD1222 recipients whose second dose came at about 4 weeks and those whose second dose came at about 12 weeks were combined into one group, since spike-specific TCR depth and breadth did not differ between the two schedules. TCR sequencing covered 230 or so trial participants: nearly 210 given two doses of AZD1222 and approximately 26 given two doses of MenACWY control vaccine. Trial participants were enrolled by age into subgroups of 18-55, 56-69 and 70-plus years, and 148, 28 and 57 TCR-sequenced participants, respectively, were included in these subgroups.

General findings and caveats noted by the study authors: Reportedly, almost half of the unique spike-specific TCRs recognized epitopes lying outside the regions that are mutated in the B.1.351 and B.1.1.7 variants. Conclusions about previously exposed vaccinees are limited because only a handful of AZD1222 recipients were SARS-CoV-2 seropositive at baseline. After two AZD1222 doses, spike-specific TCR breadth and depth were significantly higher than at day 0 and than in MenACWY recipients. The whole spike protein was spanned by vaccine-associated CD4 TCRs, and dominant responses were seen in regions 160-218 and 743-854. The 56-69-year group was small, and its depth increase did not reach significance, likely because of low power. No day 14 peak-response samples were available, so repertoires were characterized only after the peak T cell response. Participants were mostly white British, with more females than males. The authors suggested clonal diversity may have been underestimated.

In the paper's terms, the time point label means: baseline before first vaccination. The vaccinee samples were drawn from two UK trials, COV001 and COV002, one of which was a single-blind randomized controlled phase 2/3 trial testing AZD1222 (ChAdOx1 nCoV-19) in healthy adults. For TCRbeta chain sequencing, PBMC samples were collected from trial participants at day 0 and at day 28 after the second dose. This clone qualifies as medium-sized (0.01 to 0.1%). The antigen this receptor binds is unknown. Base qualities are not recorded, but no much larger clone differs from it by a single base. The CDR3, from cysteine to phenylalanine, totals 15 residues. Only the CDR3 portion is preserved as DNA: 45 bases, with reading frame beginning at the first base. V loses 6 bases at its end and J loses 4 bases; junction bases beyond the gene matches: 12. CDR1 is given as SGHRS and CDR2 as YFSETQ, both from the germline V gene.

The CDR3 regions of human TCRbeta chains were analyzed by immunosequencing. The published analysis was carried out like this. TCRs in the repertoires were matched against a reference library of SARS-CoV-2-specific TCRs that had been generated with the MIRA antigen-specificity platform. Breadth was defined as the fraction of unique TCRs that were SARS-CoV-2-associated. Depth was defined as the fraction of total T cells that were SARS-CoV-2-associated. Using the MIRA data, every spike-specific TCR was mapped to the spike region that the TCR reacted to and assigned to either a CD4 or a CD8 class. Log10-transformed breadth and depth values were compared by one-way ANOVA with Sidak's multiple comparisons tests. TCRdb retrieved this table from immuneACCESS and kept in-frame rearrangements only. Not all clones are present; in checked studies, unresolved V genes account for under half, and no reason is known for the remainder. Clonal size and the V and J genes are those of that table, whereas D and trimming came from the DNA. Counted in this sample were around 100,000 clones; roughly nine tenths of them appeared once. Clones ranked in the top ten supply over 15% of the sample.

This receptor was identified in an adult in good health. The chain is encoded by TRBV5-1 joined to TRBJ1-1; TRBD1 aligns with 7 central bases. This material consisted of peripheral blood, taken on day 0 of AZD1222 vaccination. The CDR3 corresponds to CASTSGGWGGTEAFF. The DNA sequence is given as TGCGCCAGCACCTCAGGGGGTTGGGGAGGCACTGAAGCTTTCTTT.